This T cell receptor beta chain stems from a study of T-cell memory formation after mild COVID-19. TCRdb reprocessed the 5' RACE reads with MiXCR, giving one entry per CDR3 protein. The sample lists around 370,000 distinct CDR3 sequences; roughly 20% were seen once. V gave up 3 bases and J gave up 2 bases, with 8 bases separating them. The CDR3 consists of 13 residues. Germline V lookup: CDR1 LNHDA, CDR2 SQIVND (reference sequence). The TCR originated in an adult woman who had mild COVID-19 (a few samples of this study predate the infection). Cell type and time point are not known. Sequenced material: PBMCs or a T cell subset sorted from them (not recorded which). V and J are TRBV19 and TRBJ2-7; maybe TRBD1 (6 bases). CDR3 in amino acids: CASSIPGAYEQYF. In DNA, the CDR3 is TGTGCCAGTAGTATCCCAGGGGCCTACGAGCAGTACTTC.